There are many counts of the clone carrying this TCR beta chain. Its antigen is not identified. A library prepared for alpha chains yielded this beta chain as an off-target read; its size is of little meaning. Trimming stripped 7 bases from V and 0 bases from J, with 10 bases between. From germline, CDR1 is SQVTM and CDR2 ANQGSEA. The CDR3 runs 12 residues. Unique molecular identifiers tagged every individual TCR cDNA molecule. TCRdb reprocessed the 5' RACE reads with MiXCR, giving one entry per CDR3 protein. Of some 11,000 distinct CDR3 sequences in the sample, approximately 4.7% were seen once. This sample was included in a study of spatial heterogeneity in lung cancer. Findings of the study overall: Tracking of tumor mutation counts was seen in expanded intratumoral alpha and beta TCR counts.

Time point noted: sample taken at primary tumor resection. Unsorted samples of tumor, nontumor lung or frozen PBMC had their whole RNA sequenced. Sequencing was performed on lung tumor tissue, taken at surgery. This clonotype was sampled from a male donor with early-stage non-small cell lung cancer. The genes are TRBV29-1 and TRBJ2-7; D uncertain. In DNA, the CDR3 is TGCAGCGCCCAGGAGAGCTCCTACGAGCAGTACTTC. Protein sequence: CSAQESSYEQYF.